The next 10 T cell receptor beta chains were all read from a single sample in a study of CD8 T cells in Susac syndrome. The RNA, roughly 0.45 to 1 ug, was put through reverse transcription using random hexamers. TCRdb analysed the immunoSEQ multiplex PCR reads with MiXCR anew, one entry per CDR3 protein. The sample has some 100,000 distinct CDR3 sequences, about 90% seen once. Material for sequencing was CD4+ T cells from PBMCs. The source of these receptors is a human donor in good health.

This clonotype was picked up a small number of times. The chain carries TRBV12-5 and TRBJ2-7, with TRBD1 matching over 10 bases. Germline assignment: CDR1 LGHNT and CDR2 FRNRAP. J was trimmed by 1 base and V by 5 bases; bases with no gene match: 5. The CDR3 spans 15 residues. CDR3 nucleotides: TGTGCTAGTGGTCCGGGGACAGGGGTTTCCTACGAGCAGTACTTC. Translation: CASGPGTGVSYEQYF.

The rearrangement uses TRBV5-1 and TRBJ1-5; tentative D call: TRBD1 (5 bases). This CDR3 region has 12 residues. Germline V lookup: CDR1 SGHRS, CDR2 YFSETQ. Between the trimmed V and J ends, which lost 0 bases and 10 bases, there was a span of 8 bases. The CDR3 DNA is TGCGCCAGCAGCTTGGGTACAGGACCCCAGCATTTT. This sequence encodes CASSLGTGPQHF.

The chain couples TRBV5-6 to TRBJ2-7; D perhaps matches TRBD1 (6 bases). This CDR3 comprises 16 residues. The V end was cut by 0 bases, the J end by 3 bases, with 16 bases between. Germline CDR1 is SGHDT and CDR2 is YYEEEE. CDR3 sequence reads: CASSLAADRINYEQYF. The CDR3 DNA reads TGTGCCAGCAGCTTGGCGGCGGACAGAATCAACTACGAGCAGTACTTC.

CDR3 DNA sequence: TGTGCCTGGAGCGACGCGAGATGGGACATTCAGTACTTC. Protein sequence: CAWSDARWDIQYF. The genes are TRBV30 and TRBJ2-4; D is undetermined. V lost 3 bases and J lost 8, with 14 bases in between. The length of the CDR3 is 13 residues. The germline V gene encodes CDR1 GTSNPN and CDR2 SVGIG (reference sequence).

This chain connects TRBV3-1 to TRBJ2-4, with D possibly matching TRBD2 (6 bases). The V gene's germline CDR1 is LGHDT and CDR2 YNNKEL (reference sequence). There are 15 residues in the CDR3. Trimming left V 3 bases short and J 4 bases short, with 13 bases between. The CDR3: CASSHPPGGKNIQYF. As DNA, the CDR3 is TGTGCCAGCAGCCACCCCCCTGGGGGGAAAAACATTCAGTACTTC.

The V call is TRBV4-2, the J call TRBJ1-6, with a weak D call TRBD1 (6 bases). Germline CDR1 and CDR2: LGHNA and YNFKEQ. CDR3 length: 16 amino acids. V dropped 0 bases and J dropped 7 bases, with 13 bases sitting between them. The CDR3 reads CASSQEGGQGNSPLHF. CDR3 bases: TGTGCCAGCAGCCAAGAAGGGGGACAAGGGAATTCACCCCTCCACTTT.

The genes are TRBV6-6 and TRBJ1-2; 7 nucleotides align to TRBD1. The CDR3 is 14 amino acids. The J segment lost 3 bases and the V segment lost 5 bases, leaving 6 bases of the junction unmatched. Germline-derived CDR1 and CDR2 are MNHNY and SVGAGI (reference sequence). The CDR3: CASSRGDSDYGYTF. The CDR3 region has the DNA TGTGCCAGCAGTAGAGGGGACAGCGACTATGGCTACACCTTC.

The genes are TRBV6-2 or TRBV6-3 and TRBJ2-3, with D unresolved. Trimming took off 11 bases at V and 0 bases at J, with 6 bases between the two ends. Germline V gene lookup returns CDR1 MNHEY and CDR2 SVGEGT. The CDR3 runs to 11 residues. CDR3 in amino acids: CAVDSTDTQYF. The CDR3 DNA follows: TGTGCCGTGGATAGCACAGATACGCAGTATTTT.

CDR3 residues: CSVEDGTYEQYF. In DNA, the CDR3 is TGCAGCGTTGAAGACGGTACCTACGAGCAGTACTTC. J is TRBJ2-7 and V is TRBV29-1; no firm D call. V was cut by 0 bases and J by 2 bases, with 5 bases left in between. The germline CDR1 and CDR2 sequences are SQVTM and ANQGSEA. CDR3 length: 12 residues.

The chain carries TRBV19 and TRBJ2-2; the match to TRBD1 covers 10 bases. CDR3 length: 14 residues. CDR1 and CDR2 from the germline V gene are LNHDA and SQIVND (reference sequence). Unmatched junction bases numbered 4, after V lost 10 bases and J lost 2 bases. The CDR3 DNA reads as TGTGCCACCTGGGACAGGGGAAACACCGGGGAGCTGTTTTTT. Residues: CATWDRGNTGELFF. Complete variable domain (other parts from reference TRBV19 and TRBJ2-2): DGGITQSPKYLFRKEGQNVTLSCEQNLNHDAMYWYRQDPGQGLRLIYYSQIVNDFQKGDIAEGYSVSREKKESFPLTVTSAQKNPTAFYLCATWDRGNTGELFFGEGSRLTVL.